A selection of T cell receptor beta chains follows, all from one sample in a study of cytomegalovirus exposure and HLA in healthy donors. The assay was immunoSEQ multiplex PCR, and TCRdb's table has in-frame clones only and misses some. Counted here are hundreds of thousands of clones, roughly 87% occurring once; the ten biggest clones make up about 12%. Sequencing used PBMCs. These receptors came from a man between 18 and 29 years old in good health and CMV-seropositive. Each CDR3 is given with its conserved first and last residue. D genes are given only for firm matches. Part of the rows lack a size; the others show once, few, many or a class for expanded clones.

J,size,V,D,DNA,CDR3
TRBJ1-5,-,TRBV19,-,TGTGCCAGTAGCCTTCTTCAGCAGCCCCAGCATTTT,CASSLLQQPQHF
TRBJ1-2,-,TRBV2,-,TGTGCCAGCAGCTCAAACAGGGTAAATAATGGCTACACCTTC,CASSSNRVNNGYTF
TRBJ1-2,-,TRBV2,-,TGTGCCAGCAGTGAAGACTACGAAGACTATGGCTACACCTTC,CASSEDYEDYGYTF
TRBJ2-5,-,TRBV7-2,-,TGTGCCAGCAGCCGTCGGGGCTATCAAGAGACCCAGTACTTC,CASSRRGYQETQYF
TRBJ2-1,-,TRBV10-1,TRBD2,TGCGCCAGCACTCCCCGACTAGCGGGACTGCCCCAGTTCTTC,CASTPRLAGLPQFF
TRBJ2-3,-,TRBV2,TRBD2,TGTGCCAGCAGCCCGGGAGGTACCACAGATACGCAGTATTTT,CASSPGGTTDTQYF
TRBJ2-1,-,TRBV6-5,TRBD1,TGTGCCAGCAGTTATCGGACAGGGCGACACAATGAGCAGTTCTTC,CASSYRTGRHNEQFF
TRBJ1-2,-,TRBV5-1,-,TGCGCCAGCAGACCGGGATCAGGAGGGGATGGCTACACCTTC,CASRPGSGGDGYTF
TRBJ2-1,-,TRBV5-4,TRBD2,TGTGCCAGCAGCTTGCTAGCGGGAGGGGACTACAATGAGCAGTTCTTC,CASSLLAGGDYNEQFF
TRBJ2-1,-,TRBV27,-,TGTGCCAGCAGTTACCAGGGTGGGGATGAGCAGTTCTTC,CASSYQGGDEQFF
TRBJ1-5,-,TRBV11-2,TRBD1,TGTGCCAGCAGCAGACAGGGCCGGAGCAATCAGCCCCAGCATTTT,CASSRQGRSNQPQHF
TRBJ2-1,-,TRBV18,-,TGTGCCAGCTCACCCGGGACCCCCAGAAATGAGCAGTTCTTC,CASSPGTPRNEQFF
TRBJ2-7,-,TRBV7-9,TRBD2,TGTGCCAGCAGCGGGCGGACTAGCGGGAGTCGGTACGAGCAGTACTTC,CASSGRTSGSRYEQYF
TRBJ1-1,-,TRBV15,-,TGTGCCACCAGCAGAGAGACGGGGAACACTGAAGCTTTCTTT,CATSRETGNTEAFF
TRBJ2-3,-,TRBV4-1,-,TGCGCCAGCAGCCAAGATGTAGTGGTTACGCAGTATTTT,CASSQDVVVTQYF
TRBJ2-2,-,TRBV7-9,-,TGTGCCAGCAGCGATCAGTCCGGGGAGCTGTTTTTT,CASSDQSGELFF
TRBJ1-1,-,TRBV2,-,TGTGCCAGTACCGTGGGGCCTCACACTGAAGCTTTCTTT,CASTVGPHTEAFF
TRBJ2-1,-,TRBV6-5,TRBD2,TGTGCCAGCAGAGGGACTAGCGGGAGTCATGAGCAGTTCTTC,CASRGTSGSHEQFF
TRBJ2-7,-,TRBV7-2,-,TGTGCCAGCAGCTTAGGTACGGGAGTCTCCTACGAGCAGTACTTC,CASSLGTGVSYEQYF
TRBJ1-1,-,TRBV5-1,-,TGCGCCAGCAGTTATGACCTGGGCACTGAAGCTTTCTTT,CASSYDLGTEAFF
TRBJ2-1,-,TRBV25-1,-,TGTGCCAGCAGTCCGGGTAAACGGCCTAGTTACAGGGGAGGACTGTTCTTC,CASSPGKRPSYRGGLFF
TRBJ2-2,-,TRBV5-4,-,TGTGCCAGCAGCCCCTTTAGGGGCACCGGGGAGCTGTTTTTT,CASSPFRGTGELFF
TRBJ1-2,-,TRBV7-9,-,TGTGCCAGCAGCCTACTCGGGCTGATTGATGGCTACACCTTC,CASSLLGLIDGYTF
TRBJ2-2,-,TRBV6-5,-,TGTGCCAGCAGGGTGATAGGGACCGGGGAGCTGTTTTTT,CASRVIGTGELFF
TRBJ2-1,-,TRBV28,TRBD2,TGTGCCAGCATAGGGGGACTAGGTAACAATGAGCAGTTCTTC,CASIGGLGNNEQFF
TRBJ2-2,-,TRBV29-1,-,TGCAGCGTTGAAGACCCCTTTCTATTCGGGGAGCTGTTTTTT,CSVEDPFLFGELFF
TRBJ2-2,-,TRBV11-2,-,TGTGCCAGCAGCGCATGGGACCGGAACACCGGGGAGCTGTTTTTT,CASSAWDRNTGELFF
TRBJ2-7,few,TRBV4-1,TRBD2,TGCGCCAGCAGCAGAACTAGCGCGAGCTCCTACGAGCAGTACTTC,CASSRTSASSYEQYF
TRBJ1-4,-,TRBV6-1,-,TGTGCCAGCAGTGAGGAGGGGTTGGGCGAAAAACTGTTTTTT,CASSEEGLGEKLFF
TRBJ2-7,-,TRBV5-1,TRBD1,TGCGCCAGCAGCAGTCCGGACAGGGTGGAACGCGAGCAGTACTTC,CASSSPDRVEREQYF